Here is one T cell receptor beta chain with its context. The sample comes from a study of blood T cell repertoires in COVID-19. Study summary: Samples came from the United States, Italy and Spain, spanning acute and convalescent COVID-19.

How the authors handled the data: Estimates of nucleated cell counts were drawn from the amplification of reference gene primers. Some clones are missing from TCRdb's copy, which holds only in-frame ones; the method was immunoSEQ multiplex PCR. V and J calls and clone size follow that table, whereas D and trimming were derived from the DNA. The top ten clones hold 16% of a sample with tens of thousands of clones, approximately 79% of them seen once. Germline V gene sequence: CDR1 MGHDK, CDR2 SYGVNS. The CDR3 totals 11 residues. V lost 4 bases and J lost 10, with 10 bases in between. The clonotype was recovered from a man in his 60s with acute or convalescent COVID-19. The sample consisted of peripheral blood. The genes are TRBV25-1 and TRBJ1-1; D unresolved. The CDR3 coding sequence is TGTGCCAGCAGTGTTGGACTGGGAGCTTTCTTT. Its protein product is CASSVGLGAFF.